The 16 T cell receptor beta chains below all came from one sample that was sequenced in a study of blood T cell repertoires in COVID-19 (TCRdb year 2020). Libraries were built with the immunoSEQ multiplex PCR assay. TCRdb took this table from immuneACCESS and kept in-frame rearrangements with V and J called. Such tables lack part of the clones; where checked against another copy, unresolved V genes explain under half of the gap, and the rest is unexplained. The sample table lists about 390,000 clones, around 87% of them with a count of one. Jointly, the top ten make up about 2.1% of the sample. Material for sequencing was peripheral blood. Receptor source: a woman aged 55-70 years with COVID-19, enrolled during active disease.

The chain combines TRBV5-4 with TRBJ2-1, with 12 bases matching TRBD1. V was pared by 4 bases and J by 8 bases, with 4 bases of the junction left unmatched. CDR1 is SGHNT and CDR2 is YYREEE in the germline V gene (reference sequence). This CDR3 has 14 residues. The chain's CDR3 is CASSQGQGAYEQFF. The CDR3 bases are TGTGCCAGCAGCCAGGGACAGGGGGCCTATGAGCAGTTCTTC. The variable domain in full, completed from reference TRBV5-4 and TRBJ2-1, reads ETGVTQSPTHLIKTRGQQVTLRCSSQSGHNTVSWYQQALGQGPQFIFQYYREEENGRGNFPPRFSGLQFPNYSSELNVNALELDDSALYLCASSQGQGAYEQFFGPGTRLTVL.

The J gene is TRBJ1-6, the V gene TRBV2; TRBD1 matches at 7 bases. Unmatched junction bases numbered 4, after V lost 5 bases and J lost 0 bases. Germline loops: CDR1 SNHLY, CDR2 FYNNEI. This CDR3 spans 16 amino acids. The CDR3 DNA reads TGTGCCAGCAGTCTACAGGGGTCCTCCTATAATTCACCCCTCCACTTT. Translating gives CASSLQGSSYNSPLHF. The whole variable domain, filled in from reference TRBV2 and TRBJ1-6, reads EPEVTQTPSHQVTQMGQEVILRCVPISNHLYFYWYRQILGQKVEFLVSFYNNEISEKSEIFDDQFSVERPDGSNFTLKIRSTKLEDSAMYFCASSLQGSSYNSPLHFGNGTRLTVT.

This chain uses TRBV11-3 with TRBJ2-2, with TRBD1 identical over 10 bases. The CDR3 spans 18 residues. V lost 2 bases, J lost 7 bases, and 13 bases stayed unmatched. Looked up from germline, CDR1 is SGHNT and CDR2 is YENEEA. In DNA, the CDR3 is TGTGCCAGCAGCTTAAGGGACAGGGGTCTCAAACCCCACGGGGAGCTGTTTTTT. It encodes CASSLRDRGLKPHGELFF.

This chain uses TRBV11-2 with TRBJ2-1; D gene uncertain. Trimming shortened V by 1 base and J by 0 bases, and 19 bases separated the two germline ends. Germline assignment: CDR1 SGHAT and CDR2 FQNNGV. The CDR3 is 19 amino acids. The CDR3 sequence is CASSLVGGYRISSYNEQFF. In DNA form, the CDR3 reads TGTGCCAGCAGCTTAGTAGGCGGCTACCGAATTAGCTCCTACAATGAGCAGTTCTTC.

This clone was seen more than once but under ten times. V gene TRBV6-6 combines with J gene TRBJ1-5; D is ambiguous. The CDR3 extends over 15 amino acids. Germline V gives CDR1 MNHNY, CDR2 SVGAGI (reference sequence). Trimming cost V 2 bases and J 6 bases, with 14 bases left between them. DNA of the CDR3: TGTGCCAGCAGTTACCCCGGTTCATCGGGTCAGCCCCAGCATTTT. It translates to CASSYPGSSGQPQHF.

CDR3 sequence (DNA): TGTGCCAGCTCACCGACAGGGGACTACGAGCAGTACTTC. Protein product: CASSPTGDYEQYF. The V gene is TRBV18, the J gene TRBJ2-7; TRBD1 matches 8 bases. This CDR3 region has 13 residues. Germline V gene sequence: CDR1 KGHSH, CDR2 LQKENI. Trimming at V came to 3 bases and at J to 3 bases, leaving 1 base not matched to a gene.

The rearrangement links TRBV11-2 to TRBJ2-5; 11 bases map to TRBD1. The CDR3 has 15 amino acids. V lost 5 bases to trimming and J lost 2 bases; unmatched junction nucleotides: 4. Germline assignment: CDR1 SGHAT and CDR2 FQNNGV. CDR3 nucleotides: TGTGCCAGCAGCCATGGGACAGGGGGACAAGAGACCCAGTACTTC. Translated: CASSHGTGGQETQYF. Full variable domain (outside the CDR3, taken from reference TRBV11-2 and TRBJ2-5): EAGVAQSPRYKIIEKRQSVAFWCNPISGHATLYWYQQILGQGPKLLIQFQNNGVVDDSQLPKDRFSAERLKGVDSTLKIQPAKLEDSAVYLCASSHGTGGQETQYFGPGTRLLVL.

This chain links TRBV7-9 with TRBJ2-1, with 8 positions matching TRBD1. Germline trimming cut 5 bases from V and 8 bases from J; bases unmatched to any gene: 5. CDR1 is SEHNR and CDR2 is FQNEAQ in the germline V gene (reference sequence). This CDR3 has 13 residues. The CDR3 is CASSRQGLDEQFF. CDR3 bases: TGTGCCAGCAGCCGACAGGGGCTCGATGAGCAGTTCTTC.

This chain joins TRBV4-1 and TRBJ1-2; 7 nucleotides match TRBD1. The CDR3 extends over 15 amino acids. J gave up 5 bases and V 0 bases, and 6 bases lay outside the gene matches. Germline V lookup: CDR1 MGHRA, CDR2 YSYEKL. CDR3 region: CASSQDSGTAYGYTF. The CDR3 bases are TGCGCCAGCAGCCAAGATTCCGGGACAGCTTATGGCTACACCTTC.

V usage is TRBV9 and J usage is TRBJ1-2; TRBD1 is a possible D gene (5 bases). The V gene's germline CDR1 is SGDLS and CDR2 YYNGEE. The CDR3 is 20 amino acids. V was pared by 3 bases and J by 0 bases, with 27 bases between. The CDR3 DNA follows: TGTGCCAGCAGCGGACAGAAACCTATTTTTTCGGACAACACTAACTATGGCTACACCTTC. It encodes CASSGQKPIFSDNTNYGYTF.

The chain recombines TRBV19 with TRBJ1-1; 8 bases are a match to TRBD1. Germline trimming cut 9 bases from V and 6 bases from J; bases unmatched to any gene: 12. The CDR3 extends over 14 amino acids. Germline CDR1 reads LNHDA; CDR2 reads SQIVND (reference sequence). CDR3 amino acids: CASSGQGGFSEAFF. Here the CDR3 DNA reads TGTGCCAGCTCCGGACAGGGCGGCTTCTCTGAAGCTTTCTTT.

The table lists this clone with a few counts. V is TRBV28 and J is TRBJ2-7; 8 bases line up with TRBD2. This CDR3 comprises 14 residues. J was trimmed by 3 bases and V by 2 bases; bases with no gene match: 3. The germline gives CDR1 MDHEN, CDR2 SYDVKM. This CDR3 is CASSLAGGNYEQYF. CDR3 DNA sequence: TGTGCCAGCAGTTTAGCGGGGGGCAACTACGAGCAGTACTTC.

The chain combines TRBV3-1 (or the pseudogene TRBV3-2) with TRBJ1-1; no reliable D call. The V gene's germline CDR1 is LGHDT and CDR2 YNNKEL (reference sequence). The CDR3 spans 14 residues. The V end lost 5 bases, the J end lost 1 base, and 11 bases lay between the germline ends. This chain's CDR3 is CASSAGIGNTEAFF. As DNA, the CDR3 is TGTGCCAGCAGCGCAGGCATTGGGAACACTGAAGCTTTCTTT.

V and J are TRBV27 and TRBJ2-2; D perhaps matches TRBD2 (7 bases). Germline V gene lookup returns CDR1 MNHEY and CDR2 SMNVEV (reference sequence). CDR3 length: 15 amino acids. V was trimmed by 6 bases and J by 6 bases, leaving 17 bases between them. CDR3 region: CASRGGGPLAGELFF. CDR3 in DNA: TGTGCCAGCAGGGGCGGGGGCCCCTTGGCCGGGGAGCTGTTTTTT.

This rearrangement joins TRBV7-3 to TRBJ1-2, with D uncertain. This CDR3 is 13 amino acids long. V gave up 4 bases and J gave up 5 bases, with 11 bases separating them. Germline V CDR1 and CDR2: SGHTA, FQGTGA. The DNA of the CDR3 is TGTGCCAGCAGCTCGTACACGGGATATGGCTACACCTTC. It is translated as CASSSYTGYGYTF.

The gene calls are TRBV12-3 or TRBV12-4 and TRBJ2-2; 7 nucleotides align to TRBD1. V shed 5 bases, J shed 14 bases, and the junction held 8 bases outside the gene matches. The CDR3 consists of 12 residues. CDR3 loop: CASSPTGPPLFF. The CDR3 nucleotides read TGTGCCAGCAGTCCGACAGGGCCCCCCCTGTTTTTT.